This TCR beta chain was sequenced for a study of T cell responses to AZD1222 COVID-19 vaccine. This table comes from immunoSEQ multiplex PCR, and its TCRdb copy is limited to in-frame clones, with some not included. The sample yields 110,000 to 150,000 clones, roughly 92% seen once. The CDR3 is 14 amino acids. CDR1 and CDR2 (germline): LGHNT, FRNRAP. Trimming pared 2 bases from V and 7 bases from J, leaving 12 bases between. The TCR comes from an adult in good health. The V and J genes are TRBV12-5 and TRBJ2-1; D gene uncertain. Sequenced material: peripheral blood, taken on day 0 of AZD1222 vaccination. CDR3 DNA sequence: TGTGCTAGTGGTTTGTCGCTTCCGAAAAATGAGCAGTTCTTC. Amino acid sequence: CASGLSLPKNEQFF.